These 25 T cell receptor beta chains share one sample of origin, sequenced in a study of human T cells and chemical hapten exposure. Indicated time point: healthy volunteer bleed at 2 weeks. Extraction of total RNA was performed on unfractionated whole blood. MiXCR, applied by TCRdb to the RACE reads, yields one record per CDR3 protein. The table has tens of thousands of distinct CDR3 sequences, 6.5% to 9% seen once. The sample comprised whole blood. These receptors were obtained from a human donor in good health. Some clones in this sample may be carry-over from other donors' samples.

V and J are TRBV5-5 and TRBJ1-6, with TRBD1 matching 7 bases. Germline V lookup: CDR1 SGHKS, CDR2 YYEKEE (reference sequence). Trimming took 4 bases from V and 7 from J; bases not matched to a gene: 8. This CDR3 is built from 15 residues. The CDR3 sequence is CASSHPGQPNSPLHF. As DNA, the CDR3 is TGTGCCAGCAGCCACCCGGGACAGCCGAATTCACCCCTCCACTTT.

In its sample, this clonotype was seen many times. The chain recombines TRBV7-9 with TRBJ2-3; no clear D. Trimming shortened V by 3 bases and J by 2 bases, and 9 bases separated the two germline ends. The CDR3 covers 14 residues. The germline CDR1 and CDR2 sequences are SEHNR and FQNEAQ (reference sequence). In nucleotides, the CDR3 is TGTGCCAGCAGCTTTGGTGGTTTCACAGATACGCAGTATTTT. Encoded protein: CASSFGGFTDTQYF.

The table lists this clonotype with a few counts. The V and J genes are TRBV5-1 and TRBJ1-1; D possibly corresponds to TRBD1 (6 bases). Between the trimmed V and J ends, which lost 1 base and 5 bases, there was a span of 12 bases. Germline V CDR1 and CDR2: SGHRS, YFSETQ. This CDR3 is built from 14 residues. CDR3 coding DNA: TGCGCCAGCAGCTTGATACAGGGTCAAACTGAAGCTTTCTTT. Residues: CASSLIQGQTEAFF.

This clonotype was counted ten times or more. The chain carries TRBV6-6 and TRBJ1-1; a possible D gene is TRBD1 (5 bases). The V end was cut by 6 bases, the J end by 7 bases, with 18 bases between. Germline V CDR1 and CDR2: MNHNY, SVGAGI (reference sequence). This CDR3 contains 14 residues. The CDR3 reads CASRPFLGPNEAFF. CDR3 DNA sequence: TGTGCCAGCAGACCCTTCCTGGGACCCAATGAAGCTTTCTTT.

Concerning this clonotype itself: A much bigger clone sits one base away, suggesting this may be a read error. The chain links TRBV11-2 to TRBJ2-7, with TRBD1 as a possible D gene (6 bases). Germline CDR1 reads SGHAT; CDR2 reads FQNNGV. Trimming left V 9 bases short and J 4 bases short, with 25 bases between. The CDR3 contains 16 residues. In DNA, the CDR3 is TGTGCCAGGAGCAACACAAGGGGGAAAGGAATGTACGAGCAGTACTTC. Translation: CARSNTRGKGMYEQYF.

This clonotype was observed many times. This chain connects TRBV24-1 to TRBJ2-3; D gene unclear. Germline CDR1 KGHDR, CDR2 SFDVKD. V lost 4 bases and J lost 4, with 11 bases in between. The CDR3 length is 14 residues. CDR3 nucleotides: TGTGCCACCAGTGAGCTCCTTCGGGCAGATACGCAGTATTTT. Translation gives CATSELLRADTQYF.

This clonotype was detected many times. The chain is built from TRBV4-1 and TRBJ1-1, with D perhaps TRBD1 (5 bases). This CDR3 has 14 amino acids. CDR1 is MGHRA, CDR2 YSYEKL, per germline. Trimming removed 6 bases at V and 5 bases at J, with 16 bases between. CDR3 amino acids: CASRGTLKGTEAFF. Written as DNA, the CDR3 is TGCGCCAGCAGGGGGACCTTGAAGGGGACTGAAGCTTTCTTT.

This clonotype was seen ten or more times. This chain links TRBV5-1 with TRBJ2-7; 10 positions agree with TRBD1. Germline V gives CDR1 SGHRS, CDR2 YFSETQ. The length of the CDR3 is 15 residues. After removal of 0 bases from V and 3 bases from J, the junction contained 3 bases not matched to a gene. The CDR3 coding sequence is TGCGCCAGCAGCTTGGCGGGGACAGGGGACTACGAGCAGTACTTC. Translated, it gives CASSLAGTGDYEQYF. Using reference TRBV5-1 and TRBJ2-7 for the parts outside the CDR3, the full variable domain is KAGVTQTPRYLIKTRGQQVTLSCSPISGHRSVSWYQQTPGQGLQFLFEYFSETQRNKGNFPGRFSGRQFSNSRSEMNVSTLELGDSALYLCASSLAGTGDYEQYFGPGTRLTVT.

The rearrangement links TRBV20-1 to TRBJ2-2, with 10 nucleotides matching TRBD1. There are 14 residues in the CDR3. Germline V CDR1 and CDR2: DFQATT, SNEGSKA (reference sequence). The junction had 7 bases not matched to a gene; V was cut back by 6 bases and J by 6 bases. The CDR3 DNA sequence: TGCAGTGCAATGGACAGGGGGATTTCCGGGGAGCTGTTTTTT. This gives the protein CSAMDRGISGELFF.

This clonotype was detected ten times or more. The V gene is TRBV29-1, the J gene TRBJ1-4, with a tentative D call TRBD1 (5 bases). Deletions cut 6 bases from V and 4 bases from J, with 21 bases between. Germline assignment: CDR1 SQVTM and CDR2 ANQGSEA. This CDR3 region has 16 residues. The chain's CDR3 is CSVRNRTGRDNEKLFF. CDR3 sequence (DNA): TGCAGCGTGAGAAATCGTACGGGACGGGATAATGAAAAACTGTTTTTT.

This clonotype was found many times. V usage is TRBV11-3 and J usage is TRBJ2-1; D remains ambiguous. Germline V gene data show CDR1 as SGHNT and CDR2 as YENEEA. V lost 3 bases and J lost 8, with 8 bases in between. The CDR3 consists of 12 residues. The CDR3 loop reads CASSFSKDEQFF. CDR3 DNA sequence: TGTGCCAGCAGCTTTTCCAAGGATGAGCAGTTCTTC.

At least ten counts were recorded for this clonotype. The V gene is TRBV2, the J gene TRBJ1-5; possibly TRBD1 for D (5 bases). The CDR3 has 14 residues. V was shortened by 3 bases and J by 5 bases, with 11 bases between the two germline ends. Germline V CDR1 and CDR2: SNHLY, FYNNEI. This CDR3 reads CASSDTGGDQPQHF. The CDR3 DNA is TGTGCCAGCAGTGATACAGGAGGGGATCAGCCCCAGCATTTT.

The V and J genes are TRBV5-1 and TRBJ2-3; no definite D call. V lost 5 bases and J 3 bases, leaving 7 bases between the germline ends. The CDR3 has 12 amino acids. Germline CDR1 and CDR2: SGHRS and YFSETQ. CDR3 amino acids: CASRGDTDTQYF. CDR3 DNA sequence: TGCGCCAGCAGAGGAGATACAGATACGCAGTATTTT.

A few counts support this clonotype. The rearrangement joins TRBV3-1 to TRBJ1-6; TRBD1 might be the D (5 bases). This CDR3 contains 14 residues. Per germline, CDR1 LGHDT and CDR2 YNNKEL (reference sequence). Deletions cut 1 base from V and 9 bases from J, with 10 bases between. CDR3 nucleotides: TGTGCCAGCAGCCAAGCGGTGGGGGGTTCACCCCTCCACTTT. As protein: CASSQAVGGSPLHF.

This clonotype was observed a few times. This chain connects TRBV3-1 to TRBJ1-2; D perhaps matches TRBD1 (6 bases). The V end lost 1 base, the J end lost 6 bases, and 12 bases lay between the germline ends. CDR3 length: 14 amino acids. CDR1 and CDR2 (germline): LGHDT, YNNKEL (reference sequence). CDR3 residues: CASSQATRDNGYTF. The CDR3 DNA is TGTGCCAGCAGCCAAGCCACCAGGGACAATGGCTACACCTTC.

The rearrangement uses TRBV5-6 and TRBJ1-5, with 9 positions matching TRBD1. The CDR3 contains 15 residues. With 2 bases clipped from V and 5 bases from J, the junction kept 5 bases outside the gene matches. Germline CDR1 SGHDT, CDR2 YYEEEE. The CDR3 region is CASSFTGGGDQPQHF. The DNA for the CDR3 is TGTGCCAGCAGCTTCACAGGGGGCGGGGATCAGCCCCAGCATTTT.

This clonotype was counted many times. This chain joins TRBV7-2 and TRBJ2-6; D remains unclear. The V gene lost 1 base and the J gene lost 1 base, with 2 bases spanning the gap. The V gene's germline CDR1 is SGHTA and CDR2 FQGNSA. The CDR3 is 14 residues long. CDR3 sequence reads: CASSLGSGANVLTF. As DNA, the CDR3 is TGTGCCAGCAGCTTAGGTTCTGGGGCCAACGTCCTGACTTTC.

This clonotype has at least ten counts. The gene calls are TRBV7-9 and TRBJ1-1, with TRBD1 matching 10 bases. Looked up from germline, CDR1 is SEHNR and CDR2 is FQNEAQ (reference sequence). The CDR3 runs to 15 residues. J was trimmed by 5 bases and V by 5 bases; bases with no gene match: 8. The CDR3, as DNA: TGTGCCAGCAGCCCGACAGGGGGCGGATGGACTGAAGCTTTCTTT. Its translation is CASSPTGGGWTEAFF. The full variable domain, with the rest looked up from reference TRBV7-9 and TRBJ1-1, is DTGVSQNPRHKITKRGQNVTFRCDPISEHNRLYWYRQTLGQGPEFLTYFQNEAQLEKSRLLSDRFSAERPKGSFSTLEIQRTEQGDSAMYLCASSPTGGGWTEAFFGQGTRLTVV.

CDR3: CAISSTDNQPQHF. DNA of the CDR3: TGTGCCATCAGTTCGACTGATAATCAGCCCCAGCATTTT. This chain joins TRBV10-3 and TRBJ1-5, with D unresolved. This CDR3 spans 13 amino acids. With 5 bases removed from V and 4 bases from J, the gap between germline ends came to 9 bases. CDR1 and CDR2 from the germline V gene are ENHRY and SYGVKD.

This clonotype showed up many times. The CDR3 protein is CAIGIEYEQYF. The CDR3 nucleotides read TGTGCCATCGGGATCGAATACGAGCAGTACTTC. The chain carries TRBV10-3 and TRBJ2-7; D gene unclear. CDR1 is ENHRY and CDR2 is SYGVKD in the germline V gene. CDR3 size: 11 residues. V lost 8 bases, J lost 4 bases, and 9 bases lay in between.

This clonotype was observed at least ten times. V is TRBV28 and J is TRBJ2-3; D unresolved. Germline values: CDR1 MDHEN, CDR2 SYDVKM. The germline V and J ends were trimmed by 2 bases and 3 bases, with 3 bases remaining between them. The CDR3 has 12 residues. CDR3 amino acids: CASSLMTDTQYF. In DNA form, the CDR3 reads TGTGCCAGCAGTTTAATGACAGATACGCAGTATTTT.

The genes are TRBV10-3 and TRBJ2-5; TRBD2 aligns across 8 bases. There are 17 residues in the CDR3. J was trimmed by 1 base and V by 0 bases; bases with no gene match: 7. CDR1 and CDR2 (germline): ENHRY, SYGVKD. The CDR3 DNA reads TGTGCCATCAGTGAGTCTGAGGCGGGAGGCGCCCAAGAGACCCAGTACTTC. Translated, it gives CAISESEAGGAQETQYF.

This clonotype has just a few counts. The chain recombines TRBV13 with TRBJ2-6, with no clear D. V was trimmed by 4 bases and J by 5 bases, leaving 12 bases between them. Germline values: CDR1 PRHDT, CDR2 FYEKMQ (reference sequence). This CDR3 has 15 amino acids. For the CDR3, the DNA is TGTGCCAGCAGCTCGGACGCGACCTGGGCCAACGTCCTGACTTTC. It encodes CASSSDATWANVLTF.

This clonotype was picked up a small number of times. J is TRBJ2-6 and V is TRBV5-1, with 7 bases aligning to TRBD1. Germline assignment: CDR1 SGHRS and CDR2 YFSETQ. Trimming removed 10 bases from V and 0 bases from J; junction bases left unmatched: 13. This CDR3 comprises 17 residues. The CDR3 sequence is CASFPGQPSSGANVLTF. The CDR3 DNA sequence: TGCGCCTCATTCCCGGGACAGCCAAGCTCTGGGGCCAACGTCCTGACTTTC.

CDR3 DNA sequence: TGTGCCAGCAGGAGAGCGGGATCGAACACCGGGGAGCTGTTTTTT. Translating gives CASRRAGSNTGELFF. The J gene is TRBJ2-2, the V gene TRBV12-3 or TRBV12-4; 7 bases line up with TRBD2. The CDR3 length is 15 residues. With V trimmed by 6 bases and J by 0 bases, 4 bases remained unmatched.